This T cell receptor beta chain was sequenced during a study of T cells in localized non-small cell lung cancer. Regarding the study as a whole: Blood T cell density predicted longer survival; adjacent-lung clonality, shorter. Appearance in adjacent lung was seen for a median about 59 of the top 100 tumor clones. Highest T cell clonality was seen in uninvolved adjacent lung, surpassing that measured in tumor.

Remarks on this clone: Its antigen remains unknown.

The germline CDR1 and CDR2 sequences are MDHEN and SYDVKM. Trimming removed 8 bases at V and 5 bases at J, with 15 bases between. The CDR3 spans 14 residues. Clones were read by immunoSEQ multiplex PCR, and TCRdb kept only the in-frame ones, dropping some. The sample carries tens of thousands of clones, approximately 86% recorded once. The source material was peripheral blood, sampled before any cancer treatment. This TCR came from a man aged 40 to 69 with stage I squamous cell lung carcinoma. The J gene is TRBJ1-4, the V gene TRBV28; no clear D gene. The chain's CDR3 is CASQVGIVNEKLFF. For the CDR3, the DNA is TGTGCCAGCCAGGTTGGCATCGTGAATGAAAAACTGTTTTTT.